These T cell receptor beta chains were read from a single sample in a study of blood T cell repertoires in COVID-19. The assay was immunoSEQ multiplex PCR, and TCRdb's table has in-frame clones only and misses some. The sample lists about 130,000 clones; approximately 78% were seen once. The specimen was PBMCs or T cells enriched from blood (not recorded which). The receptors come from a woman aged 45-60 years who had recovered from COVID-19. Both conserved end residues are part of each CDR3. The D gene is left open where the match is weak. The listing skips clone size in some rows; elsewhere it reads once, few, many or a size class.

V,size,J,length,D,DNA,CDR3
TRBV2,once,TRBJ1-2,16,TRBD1,TGTGCCAGCAGGAAGGACAGGGGGCTTGGAGGCTATGGCTACACCTTC,CASRKDRGLGGYGYTF
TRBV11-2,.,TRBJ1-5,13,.,TGTGCCAGCAGCTTAGACAGGGGTCAGCCCCAGCATTTT,CASSLDRGQPQHF
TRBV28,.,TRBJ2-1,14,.,TGTGCCAGCAGTTTTGTAGTCTCCTACAATGAGCAGTTCTTC,CASSFVVSYNEQFF
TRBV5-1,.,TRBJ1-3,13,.,TGCGCCAGCAGGTCAGGGGACGGAAACACCATATATTTT,CASRSGDGNTIYF
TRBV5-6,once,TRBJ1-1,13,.,TGTGCCAGCAGCCCGACAGGCTCCACTGAAGCTTTCTTT,CASSPTGSTEAFF
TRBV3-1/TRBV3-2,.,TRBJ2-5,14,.,TGTGCCAGCAGCCAGGGACTGCCTATTAGGACCCAGTACTTC,CASSQGLPIRTQYF
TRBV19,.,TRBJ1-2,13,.,TGTGCCAGTAGCCTACAGGATAACTATGGCTACACCTTC,CASSLQDNYGYTF
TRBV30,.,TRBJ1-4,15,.,TGTGCCTGGAGATACTCCGGGATCTTTAATGAAAAACTGTTTTTT,CAWRYSGIFNEKLFF
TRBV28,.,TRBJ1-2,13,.,TGTGCCAGCAGTTCCCTCCCTTTTTTGGGCTACACCTTC,CASSSLPFLGYTF
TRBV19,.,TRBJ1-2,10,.,TGTGCCAGTAGTAAGACAGCGACTCACTTC,CASSKTATHF
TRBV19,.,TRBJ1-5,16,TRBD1,TGTGCCAGTAGTAGGGACAGGGTGGGTAGCAATCAGCCCCAGCATTTT,CASSRDRVGSNQPQHF
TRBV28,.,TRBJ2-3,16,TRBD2,TGTGCCAGCAGTGGAGCTTCTAGCGGGGGGGCAGATACGCAGTATTTT,CASSGASSGGADTQYF
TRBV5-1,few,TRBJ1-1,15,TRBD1,TGCGCCAGCAGCCACCCGGGACAGGGGAACACTGAAGCTTTCTTT,CASSHPGQGNTEAFF
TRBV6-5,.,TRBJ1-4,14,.,TGTGCCAGCAGTTATGTCGGGAGTAATGAAAAACTGTTTTTT,CASSYVGSNEKLFF
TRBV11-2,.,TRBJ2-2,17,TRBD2,TGTGCCAGCAGCTTAGATGGCCTAGCGGAGACGACCGGGGAGCTGTTTTTT,CASSLDGLAETTGELFF
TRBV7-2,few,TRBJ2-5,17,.,TGTGCCAGCATTCCCTCCAGAGCGACAGTGTCTCAAGAGACCCAGTACTTC,CASIPSRATVSQETQYF
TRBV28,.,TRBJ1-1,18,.,TGTGCCAGCACCCCATCCAACTTGGGGGGGGACGGGAACACTGAAGCTTTCTTT,CASTPSNLGGDGNTEAFF
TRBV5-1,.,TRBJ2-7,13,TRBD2,TGCGCCAGCAGGAATAGCGGGGGGGCCGAGCAGTACTTC,CASRNSGGAEQYF
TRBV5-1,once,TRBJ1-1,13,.,TGCGCCAGCAGTTCACAGGAGAACACTGAAGCTTTCTTT,CASSSQENTEAFF
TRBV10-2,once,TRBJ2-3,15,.,TGCGCCAGCAGTGGGGGGAGGCCCCGCACAGATACGCAGTATTTT,CASSGGRPRTDTQYF
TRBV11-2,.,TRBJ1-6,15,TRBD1,TGTGCCAGCAGCTTCTTGACAGGGAGAAATTCACCCCTCCACTTT,CASSFLTGRNSPLHF
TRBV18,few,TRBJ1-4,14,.,TGTGCCAGCTCACGCCTCGGAACTAATGAAAAACTGTTTTTT,CASSRLGTNEKLFF
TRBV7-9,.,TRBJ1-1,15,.,TGTGCCAGCAGCTCCCCCGGACAGAGGAACACTGAAGCTTTCTTT,CASSSPGQRNTEAFF
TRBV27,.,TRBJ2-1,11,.,TGTGCCAGCAGCGCCAGCAATGAGCAGTTCTTC,CASSASNEQFF
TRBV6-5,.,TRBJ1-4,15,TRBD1,TGTGCCAGCCGGGACAGAACTTTCCGAAATGAAAAACTGTTTTTT,CASRDRTFRNEKLFF
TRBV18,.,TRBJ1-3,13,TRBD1,TGTGCCAGCACCCGGGACAGTGGAAACACCATATATTTT,CASTRDSGNTIYF
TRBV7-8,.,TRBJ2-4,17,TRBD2,TGTGCCAGCAGCCCCGGACTAGCGGGGGCGCTCCGGGACATTCAGTACTTC,CASSPGLAGALRDIQYF
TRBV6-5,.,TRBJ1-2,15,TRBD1,TGTGCCAGCAGTTACTCCCCGGGACAGGGGAGTGGCTACACCTTC,CASSYSPGQGSGYTF
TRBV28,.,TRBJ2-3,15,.,TGTGCCAGCAGTCCGGCTATGGGAGGCACAGATACGCAGTATTTT,CASSPAMGGTDTQYF
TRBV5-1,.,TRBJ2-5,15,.,TGCGCCAGCAGCTTGGCCGGTCGGTCCGGGGAGACCCAGTACTTC,CASSLAGRSGETQYF
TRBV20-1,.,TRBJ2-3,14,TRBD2,TGCAGTGCTAGTGCGGCGGGGGGGCCCGATACGCAGTATTTT,CSASAAGGPDTQYF